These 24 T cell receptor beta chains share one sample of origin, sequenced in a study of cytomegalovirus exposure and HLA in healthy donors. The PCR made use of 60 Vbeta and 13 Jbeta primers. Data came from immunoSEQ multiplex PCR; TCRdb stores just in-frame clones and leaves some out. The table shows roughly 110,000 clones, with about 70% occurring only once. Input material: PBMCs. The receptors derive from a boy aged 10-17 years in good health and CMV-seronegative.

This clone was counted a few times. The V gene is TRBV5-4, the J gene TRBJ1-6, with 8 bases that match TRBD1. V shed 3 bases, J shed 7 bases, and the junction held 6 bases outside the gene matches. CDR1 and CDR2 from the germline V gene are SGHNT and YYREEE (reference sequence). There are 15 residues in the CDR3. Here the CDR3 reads CASSSGQGTNSPLHF. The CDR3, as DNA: TGTGCCAGCAGCTCCGGACAGGGTACGAATTCACCCCTCCACTTT.

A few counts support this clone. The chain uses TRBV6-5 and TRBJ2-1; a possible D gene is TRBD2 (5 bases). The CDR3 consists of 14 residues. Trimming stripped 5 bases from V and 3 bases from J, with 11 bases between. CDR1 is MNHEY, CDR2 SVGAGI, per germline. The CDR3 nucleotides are TGTGCCAGCAGTCGAAACCGGGACTACAATGAGCAGTTCTTC. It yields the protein CASSRNRDYNEQFF.

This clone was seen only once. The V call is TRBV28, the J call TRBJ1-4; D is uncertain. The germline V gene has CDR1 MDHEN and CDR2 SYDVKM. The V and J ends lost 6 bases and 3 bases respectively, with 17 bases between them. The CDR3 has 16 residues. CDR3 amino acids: CASSPFSVPANEKLFF. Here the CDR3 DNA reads TGTGCCAGCAGCCCCTTCTCGGTGCCGGCTAATGAAAAACTGTTTTTT.

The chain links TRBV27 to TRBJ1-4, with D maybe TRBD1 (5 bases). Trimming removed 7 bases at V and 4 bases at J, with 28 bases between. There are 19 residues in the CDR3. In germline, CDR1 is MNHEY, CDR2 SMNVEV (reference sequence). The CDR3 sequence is CASITDEGAREDGNEKLFF. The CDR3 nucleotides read TGTGCCAGCATTACTGACGAAGGGGCCAGGGAAGATGGTAATGAAAAACTGTTTTTT.

CDR3 loop: CATSRDLVGGGGGGYTF. The CDR3 DNA follows: TGTGCCACCAGCAGAGATTTAGTCGGCGGCGGGGGAGGTGGCTACACCTTC. The V and J genes are TRBV15 and TRBJ1-2; D may be TRBD1 (5 bases). The CDR3 is 17 residues long. Germline V gives CDR1 LNHNV, CDR2 YYDKDF (reference sequence). Between the trimmed V and J ends, which lost 0 bases and 7 bases, there was a span of 21 bases.

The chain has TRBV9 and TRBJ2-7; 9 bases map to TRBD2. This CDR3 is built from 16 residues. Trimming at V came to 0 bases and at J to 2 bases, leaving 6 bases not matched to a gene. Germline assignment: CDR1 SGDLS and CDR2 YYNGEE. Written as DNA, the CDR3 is TGTGCCAGCAGCGTAGATTGGTTAGCGGGAGCCTACGAGCAGTACTTC. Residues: CASSVDWLAGAYEQYF.

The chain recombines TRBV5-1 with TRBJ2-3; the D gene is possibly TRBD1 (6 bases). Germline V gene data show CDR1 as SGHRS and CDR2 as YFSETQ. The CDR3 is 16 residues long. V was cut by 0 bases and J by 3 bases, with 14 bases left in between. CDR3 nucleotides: TGCGCCAGCAGCTTGGTGGGGGCCGCGGTAACAGATACGCAGTATTTT. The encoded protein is CASSLVGAAVTDTQYF.

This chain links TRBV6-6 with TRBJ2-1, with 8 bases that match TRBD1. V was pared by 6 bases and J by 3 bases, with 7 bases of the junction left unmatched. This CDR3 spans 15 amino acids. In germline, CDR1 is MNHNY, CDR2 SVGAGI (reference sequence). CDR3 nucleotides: TGTGCCAGCAGACCCGGGACAGGAGACTACAATGAGCAGTTCTTC. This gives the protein CASRPGTGDYNEQFF.

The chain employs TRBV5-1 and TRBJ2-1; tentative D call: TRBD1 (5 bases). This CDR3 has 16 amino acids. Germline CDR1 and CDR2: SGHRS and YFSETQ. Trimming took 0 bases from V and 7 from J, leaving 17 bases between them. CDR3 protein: CASSLAGRETTNEQFF. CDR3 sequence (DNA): TGCGCCAGCAGCTTGGCCGGCAGGGAAACGACAAATGAGCAGTTCTTC.

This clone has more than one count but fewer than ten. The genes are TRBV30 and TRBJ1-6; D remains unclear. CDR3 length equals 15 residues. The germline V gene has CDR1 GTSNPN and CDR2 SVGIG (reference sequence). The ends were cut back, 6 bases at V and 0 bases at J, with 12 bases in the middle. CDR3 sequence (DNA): TGTGCCTGCCCGGGAAGTAGCTCCTATAATTCACCCCTCCACTTT. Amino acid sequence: CACPGSSSYNSPLHF.

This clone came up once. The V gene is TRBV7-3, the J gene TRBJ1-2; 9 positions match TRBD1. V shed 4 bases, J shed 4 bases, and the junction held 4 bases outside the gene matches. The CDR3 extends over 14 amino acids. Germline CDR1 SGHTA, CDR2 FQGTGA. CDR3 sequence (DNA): TGTGCCAGCAGCTCAGGACAGGGGAGCTATGGCTACACCTTC. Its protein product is CASSSGQGSYGYTF.

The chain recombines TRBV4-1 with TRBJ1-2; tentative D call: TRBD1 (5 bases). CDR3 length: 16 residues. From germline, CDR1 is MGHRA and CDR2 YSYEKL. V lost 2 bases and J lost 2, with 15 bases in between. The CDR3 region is CASSQPRQTRNYGYTF. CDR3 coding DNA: TGCGCCAGCAGCCAACCTAGACAGACGAGGAACTATGGCTACACCTTC.

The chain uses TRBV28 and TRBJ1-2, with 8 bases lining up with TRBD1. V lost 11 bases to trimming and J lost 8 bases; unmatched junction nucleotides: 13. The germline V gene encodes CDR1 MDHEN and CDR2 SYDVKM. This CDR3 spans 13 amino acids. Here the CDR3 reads CALQGQGGFGYTF. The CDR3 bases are TGTGCCCTACAAGGACAGGGAGGTTTCGGCTACACCTTC.

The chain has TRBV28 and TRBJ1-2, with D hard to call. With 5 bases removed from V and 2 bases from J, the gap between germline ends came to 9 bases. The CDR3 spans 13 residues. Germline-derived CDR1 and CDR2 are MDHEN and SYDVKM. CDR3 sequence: CASSETGNYGYTF. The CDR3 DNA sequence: TGTGCCAGCAGTGAGACCGGGAACTATGGCTACACCTTC.

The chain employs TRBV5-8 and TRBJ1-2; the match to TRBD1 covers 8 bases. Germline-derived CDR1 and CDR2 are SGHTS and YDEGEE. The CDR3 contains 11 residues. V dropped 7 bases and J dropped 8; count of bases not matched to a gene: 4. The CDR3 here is CASQGARGYTF. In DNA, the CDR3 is TGTGCCAGCCAGGGGGCGCGGGGCTACACCTTC.

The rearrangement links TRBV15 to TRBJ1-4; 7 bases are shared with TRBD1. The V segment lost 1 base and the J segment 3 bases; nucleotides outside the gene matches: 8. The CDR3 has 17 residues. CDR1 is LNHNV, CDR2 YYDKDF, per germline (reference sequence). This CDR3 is CATSRGTGGGSNEKLFF. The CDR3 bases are TGTGCCACCAGCAGAGGGACAGGAGGTGGATCTAATGAAAAACTGTTTTTT.

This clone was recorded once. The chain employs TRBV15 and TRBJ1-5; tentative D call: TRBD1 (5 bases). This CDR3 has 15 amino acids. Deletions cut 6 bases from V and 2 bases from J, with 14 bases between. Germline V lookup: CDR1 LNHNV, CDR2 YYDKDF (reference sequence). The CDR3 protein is CATSQEAGGNQPQHF. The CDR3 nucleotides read TGTGCCACCAGTCAAGAGGCGGGGGGCAATCAGCCCCAGCATTTT.

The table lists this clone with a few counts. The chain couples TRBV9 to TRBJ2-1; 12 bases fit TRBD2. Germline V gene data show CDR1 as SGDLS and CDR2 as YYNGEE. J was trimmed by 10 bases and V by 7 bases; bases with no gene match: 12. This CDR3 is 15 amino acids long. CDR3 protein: CASPGTLAGGHEQFF. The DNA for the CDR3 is TGTGCCAGCCCCGGAACACTAGCGGGAGGACACGAGCAGTTCTTC.

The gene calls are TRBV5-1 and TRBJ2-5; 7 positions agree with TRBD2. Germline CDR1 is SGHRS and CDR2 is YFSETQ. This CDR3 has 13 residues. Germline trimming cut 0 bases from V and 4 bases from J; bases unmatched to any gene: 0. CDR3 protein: CASSLGGGETQYF. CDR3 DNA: TGCGCCAGCAGCTTGGGCGGGGGAGAGACCCAGTACTTC. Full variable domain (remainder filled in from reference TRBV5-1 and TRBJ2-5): KAGVTQTPRYLIKTRGQQVTLSCSPISGHRSVSWYQQTPGQGLQFLFEYFSETQRNKGNFPGRFSGRQFSNSRSEMNVSTLELGDSALYLCASSLGGGETQYFGPGTRLLVL.

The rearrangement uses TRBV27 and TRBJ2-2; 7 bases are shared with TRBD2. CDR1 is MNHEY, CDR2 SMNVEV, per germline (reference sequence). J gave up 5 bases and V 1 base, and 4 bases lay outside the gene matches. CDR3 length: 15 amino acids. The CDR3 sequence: CASSLLASGTGELFF. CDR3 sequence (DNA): TGTGCCAGCAGTTTATTGGCTAGCGGAACCGGGGAGCTGTTTTTT.

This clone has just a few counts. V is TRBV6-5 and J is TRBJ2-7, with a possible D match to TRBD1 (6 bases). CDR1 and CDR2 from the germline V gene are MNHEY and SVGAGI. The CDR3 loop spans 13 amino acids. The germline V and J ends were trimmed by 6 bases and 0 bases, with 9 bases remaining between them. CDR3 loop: CASSRGSSYEQYF. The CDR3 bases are TGTGCCAGCAGCAGGGGCAGCTCCTACGAGCAGTACTTC.

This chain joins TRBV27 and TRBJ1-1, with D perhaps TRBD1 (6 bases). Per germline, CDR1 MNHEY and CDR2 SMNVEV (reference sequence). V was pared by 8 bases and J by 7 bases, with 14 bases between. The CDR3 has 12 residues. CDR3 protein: CASVKLDSEAFF. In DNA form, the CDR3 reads TGTGCCAGCGTTAAACTGGACAGTGAAGCTTTCTTT.

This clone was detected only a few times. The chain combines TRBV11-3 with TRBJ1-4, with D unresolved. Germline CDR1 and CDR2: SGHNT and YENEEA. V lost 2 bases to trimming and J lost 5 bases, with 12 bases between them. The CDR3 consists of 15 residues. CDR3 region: CASSLSSGGNEKLFF. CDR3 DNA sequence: TGTGCCAGCAGCTTAAGTTCAGGAGGGAATGAAAAACTGTTTTTT.

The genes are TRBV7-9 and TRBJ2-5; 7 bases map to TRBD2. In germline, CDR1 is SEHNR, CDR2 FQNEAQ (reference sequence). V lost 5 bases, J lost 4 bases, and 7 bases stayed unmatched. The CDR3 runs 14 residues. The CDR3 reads CASSPISGIETQYF. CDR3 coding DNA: TGTGCCAGCAGCCCTATAAGCGGGATAGAGACCCAGTACTTC.